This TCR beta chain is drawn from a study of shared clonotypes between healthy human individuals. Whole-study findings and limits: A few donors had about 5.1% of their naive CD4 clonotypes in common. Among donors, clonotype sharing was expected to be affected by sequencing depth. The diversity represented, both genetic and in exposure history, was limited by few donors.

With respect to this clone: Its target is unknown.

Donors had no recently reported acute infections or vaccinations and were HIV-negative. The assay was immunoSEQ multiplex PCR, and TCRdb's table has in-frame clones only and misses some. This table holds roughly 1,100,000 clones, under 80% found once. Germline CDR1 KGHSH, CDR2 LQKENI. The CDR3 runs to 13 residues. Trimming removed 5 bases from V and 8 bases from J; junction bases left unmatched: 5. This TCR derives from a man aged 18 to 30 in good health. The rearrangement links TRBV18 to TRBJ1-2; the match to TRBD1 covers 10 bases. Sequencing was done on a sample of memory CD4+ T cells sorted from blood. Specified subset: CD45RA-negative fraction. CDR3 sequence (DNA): TGTGCCAGCTCAGCCGGGACAGGGGACGGCTACACCTTC. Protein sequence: CASSAGTGDGYTF.